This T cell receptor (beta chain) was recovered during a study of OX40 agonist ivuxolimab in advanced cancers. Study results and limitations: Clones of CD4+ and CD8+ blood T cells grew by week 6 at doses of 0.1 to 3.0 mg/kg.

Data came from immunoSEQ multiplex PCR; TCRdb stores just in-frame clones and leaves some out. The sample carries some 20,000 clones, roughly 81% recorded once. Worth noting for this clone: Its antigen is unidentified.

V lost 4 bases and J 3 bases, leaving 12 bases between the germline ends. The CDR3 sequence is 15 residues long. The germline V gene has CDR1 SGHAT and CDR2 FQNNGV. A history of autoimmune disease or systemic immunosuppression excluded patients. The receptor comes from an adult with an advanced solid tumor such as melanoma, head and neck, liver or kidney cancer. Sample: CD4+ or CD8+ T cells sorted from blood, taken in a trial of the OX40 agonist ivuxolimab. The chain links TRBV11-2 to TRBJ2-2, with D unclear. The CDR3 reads CASSSTPGYTGELFF. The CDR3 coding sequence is TGTGCCAGCAGCTCGACACCAGGCTACACCGGGGAGCTGTTTTTT.